These T cell receptor beta chains were read from a single sample in a study of identical twins. One entry per CDR3 protein, called by TCRdb with MiXCR from the 5' RACE reads. This sample has roughly 630,000 distinct CDR3 sequences, with roughly 7.2% found just once. These data were likewise used in another study, on yellow fever vaccine responses in identical twins.

Specimen: PBMCs. These receptors were obtained from a woman aged 18-29 years in good health. CDR3s include the opening cysteine and the closing phenylalanine or tryptophan. The order of the fields is clone size, D gene, V gene, J gene, CDR3 DNA, CDR3 protein. D genes are given only for firm matches. Clone size is shown for a subset of rows, as once, few, many or a class of expanded clone.

-,-,TRBV12-3/TRBV12-4,TRBJ2-6,TGTGCCAGCAGTTTCCCTCCCCCCGGGGCCAACGTCCTGACTTTC,CASSFPPPGANVLTF
many,TRBD2,TRBV20-1,TRBJ2-1,TGCAGTGCTAGAGATCGGTCTAGCGGGACCAGAAGCTCCTACAATGAGCAGTTCTTC,CSARDRSSGTRSSYNEQFF
few,-,TRBV19,TRBJ2-7,TGTGCCAGTAGTATGGGTCTTGGTGAGCAGTACTTC,CASSMGLGEQYF
many,TRBD1,TRBV20-1,TRBJ1-1,TGCAGTGCTAGAGGGGGGACAGGGCAGAACACTGAAGCTTTCTTT,CSARGGTGQNTEAFF
few,-,TRBV20-1,TRBJ1-3,TGCAGTGCTAGAGATTTAGTGGGGCAGGGAAAATCTGGAAACACCATATATTTT,CSARDLVGQGKSGNTIYF
few,TRBD1,TRBV3-1,TRBJ2-1,TGTGCCAGCAGCCGCTTCTGGGGACAGGGGTCTTACAATGAGCAGTTCTTC,CASSRFWGQGSYNEQFF
many,-,TRBV12-3/TRBV12-4,TRBJ2-3,TGTGCCAGCACTCGTGGCCCCGGAGATACGCAGTATTTT,CASTRGPGDTQYF
few,-,TRBV7-2,TRBJ2-3,TGTGCCAGCAGTCTTACTATAACCCCTCTATCAGGAGATACGCAGTATTTT,CASSLTITPLSGDTQYF
-,-,TRBV20-1,TRBJ2-4,TGCAGTGCTAGTTCTTACATTCAGTACTTC,CSASSYIQYF
-,-,TRBV2,TRBJ2-7,TGTGCCAGCATCAGACTGCGACTTTCCTACGAGCAGTACTTC,CASIRLRLSYEQYF
-,-,TRBV7-2,TRBJ2-1,TGTGCCAGCAGCTTAGACCTTGGCAGGGGCAATGAGCAGTTCTTC,CASSLDLGRGNEQFF
-,TRBD2,TRBV12-3/TRBV12-4,TRBJ2-1,TGTGCCAGCAGGGCGCAAACTAGCGCGAGCTACAATGAGCAGTTCTTC,CASRAQTSASYNEQFF
many,-,TRBV20-1,TRBJ2-2,TGCAGTGCTAGAGCTCCTCTCGCGGGGGCCACCGGGGAGCTGTTTTTT,CSARAPLAGATGELFF
few,-,TRBV5-1,TRBJ2-3,TGCGCCAGCAGCCTTCATGACGGCACAGATACGCAGTATTTT,CASSLHDGTDTQYF
-,-,TRBV7-9,TRBJ2-1,TGTGCCAGCAGCTTAAGATGGGACTTTAACTCCTACAATGAGCAGTTCTTC,CASSLRWDFNSYNEQFF
many,-,TRBV2,TRBJ1-1,TGTGCCAGCAGTGACAGGGAAGGAATAACTGAAGCTTTCTTT,CASSDREGITEAFF